This T cell receptor (beta chain) was observed in a study of control samples from healthy donors and cancer patients. CDR1 SGHTA and CDR2 FQGTGA come from the germline V gene. This CDR3 is 13 amino acids long. Trimming removed 4 bases from V and 7 bases from J; junction bases left unmatched: 6. The repertoire was sequenced with immunoSEQ multiplex PCR; TCRdb's copy has only in-frame clones and lacks some. The data show 130,000 or so clones, approximately 87% seen once. Source material: blood. The TCR comes from a man aged 25 to 45 in good health. V and J are TRBV7-3 and TRBJ1-2, with 7 bases aligning to TRBD1. CDR3 DNA sequence: TGTGCCAGCAGCTACACAGGGGTTACTGGCTACACCTTC. Amino acids: CASSYTGVTGYTF.